The following is a T cell receptor (beta chain) sequence with its context. The sample originates from a study of cytomegalovirus exposure and HLA in healthy donors. V lost 5 bases to trimming and J lost 4 bases, with 11 bases between them. The germline CDR1 and CDR2 sequences are MNHEY and SMNVEV (reference sequence). The CDR3 runs 13 residues. The PCR contained 60 Vbeta and 13 Jbeta primers. The method was immunoSEQ multiplex PCR; TCRdb's version includes in-frame clones alone and lacks a portion of them. Among some 190,000 clones, around 80% were seen once, and the ten largest hold 1.9%. V gene TRBV27 combines with J gene TRBJ1-2; TRBD1 is a possible D gene (5 bases). The sequencing input was PBMCs. This receptor was taken from a woman younger than 45 in good health and CMV-seronegative. The CDR3 DNA reads TGTGCCAGCAGTCCCCTACAGGCCTATGGCTACACCTTC. Translation gives CASSPLQAYGYTF.